What follows are 4 T cell receptor beta chains derived from one specimen sequenced in a study of Graves' ophthalmopathy and Graves' hyperthyroidism. The authors amplified TCR beta CDR3 regions, and they did so from RNA transcripts for repertoire sequencing. An opening RT-PCR round employed HTBI primers and preceded a second-round multiplex PCR. TCRdb re-derived calls from the multiplex PCR reads in MiXCR, one entry per CDR3 protein. Of around 660,000 distinct CDR3 sequences in the sample, about 38% were seen once. Sequencing input: peripheral blood. These receptors all stem from an adult man with Graves' ophthalmopathy.

This clonotype was seen ten or more times. The V gene is TRBV9, the J gene TRBJ2-7, with D possibly being TRBD1 or TRBD2 (5 bases each). The CDR3 is 14 residues long. Germline V gives CDR1 SGDLS, CDR2 YYNGEE. Trimming took 3 bases from V and 3 from J, leaving 13 bases between them. This chain's CDR3 is CASSAAGARYEQYF. CDR3 sequence (DNA): TGTGCCAGCAGCGCCGCCGGGGCGCGCTACGAGCAGTACTTC.

Points on this clonotype: Being one base from a much bigger clone, this may be a read error. The chain has TRBV6-8 and TRBJ1-3; D gene uncertain. Trimming left V 7 bases short and J 4 bases short, with 8 bases between. Germline loops: CDR1 MNHGY, CDR2 SAAAGT. The CDR3 is 12 amino acids. CDR3 loop: CASNTRGNTIYF. CDR3 in DNA: TGTGCCAGCAATACCCGGGGAAACACCATATATTTT.

The V gene is TRBV9, the J gene TRBJ2-5; 9 bases agree with TRBD1. The J call may be incorrect, as the DNA end agrees better with TRBJ2-1. The length of the CDR3 is 15 residues. Germline CDR1 is SGDLS and CDR2 is YYNGEE. The CDR3 region is CASTSGYGTGNEQFF. The CDR3 DNA reads TGTGCCAGCACCAGTGGCTATGGGACAGGGAATGAGCAGTTCTTC.

This clonotype was detected only a few times. The rearrangement joins TRBV12-3 or TRBV12-4 to TRBJ2-2; 8 nucleotides align to TRBD1. This CDR3 contains 16 residues. Germline trimming cut 7 bases from V and 5 bases from J; bases unmatched to any gene: 12. The CDR3 protein is CASTIRTGLRTGELFF. Here the CDR3 DNA reads TGTGCCAGCACTATCCGGACAGGGTTAAGAACCGGGGAGCTGTTTTTT.